Each of the 3 T cell receptor beta chains below was sequenced from the same sample in a study of cytomegalovirus exposure and HLA in healthy donors. PCR involved 60 Vbeta and 13 Jbeta primers. Generated by immunoSEQ multiplex PCR, the TCRdb table keeps only in-frame clones and is missing some. This table has about 190,000 clones, 75% to 85% appearing once. Sequencing was done on a sample of PBMCs. These receptor sequences come from a boy aged 10-17 years in good health and CMV-seronegative.

The chain employs TRBV29-1 and TRBJ2-1; 9 bases map to TRBD2. With V trimmed by 7 bases and J by 5 bases, 18 bases remained unmatched. Germline V CDR1 and CDR2: SQVTM, ANQGSEA. This CDR3 has 17 amino acids. CDR3 bases: TGCAGCGCGCCCATTTCCCCCAGCGGGAGGCCCAACAATGAGCAGTTCTTC. It codes for CSAPISPSGRPNNEQFF.

V is TRBV6-5 and J is TRBJ1-1, with D perhaps matching TRBD1 (5 bases). From germline, CDR1 is MNHEY and CDR2 SVGAGI. This CDR3 has 14 amino acids. V shed 2 bases and J shed 0 bases, with 7 bases lying between them. The CDR3 coding sequence is TGTGCCAGCAGTTACCAGGGTATGAACACTGAAGCTTTCTTT. This encodes CASSYQGMNTEAFF.

V usage is TRBV6-1 and J usage is TRBJ2-7, with TRBD2 identical over 10 bases. V dropped 11 bases and J dropped 5; count of bases not matched to a gene: 12. The CDR3 consists of 14 residues. In germline, CDR1 is MNHNS, CDR2 SASEGT. The CDR3 loop is CASAVSLAGNEQYF. CDR3 in DNA: TGTGCCTCCGCAGTATCACTAGCGGGGAACGAGCAGTACTTC.